A single sample is the source of the 9 T cell receptor beta chains below, sequenced in a study of shared clonotypes between healthy human individuals. The protocol was immunoSEQ multiplex PCR, while the TCRdb copy is restricted to in-frame clones and leaves out a portion. The sample lists hundreds of thousands of clones; less than 85% were seen once. Sequencing was done on a sample of memory CD4+ T cells sorted from blood. Sample subset: CD45RA-negative fraction. All receptors come from a young woman in good health.

The V call is TRBV11-2, the J call TRBJ1-4; a weak D match, TRBD1 (6 bases). V shed 8 bases and J shed 8 bases, with 15 bases lying between them. The CDR3 has 13 residues. Per germline, CDR1 SGHAT and CDR2 FQNNGV. In DNA, the CDR3 is TGTGCCAGCGGCCGGCGGGGGGCGGAAAAACTGTTTTTT. Its translation is CASGRRGAEKLFF.

This clone was seen repeatedly, ten times or more. The chain is built from TRBV19 and TRBJ2-2; the D is unclear. Germline CDR1 LNHDA, CDR2 SQIVND (reference sequence). The CDR3 has 13 amino acids. The V gene lost 1 base and the J gene lost 6 bases, with 6 bases spanning the gap. The CDR3 DNA is TGTGCCAGTAGTATAGTCCTCCCCGGGGAGCTGTTTTTT. It yields the protein CASSIVLPGELFF.

This chain joins TRBV9 and TRBJ2-3; unclear D gene. V lost 4 bases and J lost 9, with 9 bases in between. In germline, CDR1 is SGDLS, CDR2 YYNGEE. The CDR3 is 11 amino acids. The CDR3 reads CASSPTYTQYF. Here the CDR3 DNA reads TGTGCCAGCAGCCCGACCTACACGCAGTATTTT. The whole variable domain, filled in from reference TRBV9 and TRBJ2-3, reads DSGVTQTPKHLITATGQRVTLRCSPRSGDLSVYWYQQSLDQGLQFLIQYYNGEERAKGNILERFSAQQFPDLHSELNLSSLELGDSALYFCASSPTYTQYFGPGTRLTVL.

In this sample, this clone turned up a few times. V gene TRBV29-1 combines with J gene TRBJ2-1; D might be TRBD2 (6 bases). Germline V gene sequence: CDR1 SQVTM, CDR2 ANQGSEA. The V end was cut by 5 bases, the J end by 4 bases, with 18 bases between. CDR3 length: 15 amino acids. The CDR3 protein is CSVSGGSSVYNEQFF. In nucleotides, the CDR3 is TGCAGCGTTTCCGGTGGCTCTAGCGTATACAATGAGCAGTTCTTC.

This clone was recorded once. This sequence joins TRBV28 and TRBJ2-2; D ambiguous. In germline, CDR1 is MDHEN, CDR2 SYDVKM. The CDR3 contains 13 residues. V shed 5 bases and J shed 4 bases, with 8 bases lying between them. The DNA for the CDR3 is TGTGCCAGCAGTCCCGCCCCCACCGGGGAGCTGTTTTTT. It translates to CASSPAPTGELFF.

The gene calls are TRBV15 and TRBJ1-5; a weak D match, TRBD1 (5 bases). Germline assignment: CDR1 LNHNV and CDR2 YYDKDF (reference sequence). The CDR3 totals 16 residues. The V gene lost 0 bases and the J gene lost 7 bases, with 16 bases spanning the gap. CDR3 residues: CATSRELPGLGQPQHF. The CDR3 DNA reads as TGTGCCACCAGCAGAGAATTACCAGGGTTAGGGCAGCCCCAGCATTTT.

V gene TRBV15 combines with J gene TRBJ2-5; D might be TRBD2 (6 bases). This CDR3 spans 15 amino acids. Trimming cost V 5 bases and J 2 bases, with 15 bases left between them. CDR1 LNHNV and CDR2 YYDKDF come from the germline V gene (reference sequence). This chain's CDR3 is CATSRPGSGQETQYF. For the CDR3, the DNA is TGTGCCACCAGCCGACCAGGTAGCGGACAAGAGACCCAGTACTTC.

This clone was seen just once. The V and J genes are TRBV5-1 and TRBJ2-4, with D perhaps TRBD1 (5 bases). Trimming removed 4 bases from V and 7 bases from J, with 12 bases in between. The CDR3 totals 13 residues. Germline V CDR1 and CDR2: SGHRS, YFSETQ. The CDR3 sequence: CASSPSKGNIQYF. The CDR3 coding sequence is TGCGCCAGCAGCCCCTCGAAGGGGAACATTCAGTACTTC.

Worth noting for this clone: The same CDR3 arises from other DNA sequences in this sample as well. The chain employs TRBV10-2 and TRBJ2-7; no definite D call. The V end was cut by 3 bases, the J end by 0 bases, with 6 bases between. Germline CDR1 is WSHSY and CDR2 is SAAADI. The CDR3 loop spans 13 amino acids. The CDR3 DNA reads TGCGCCAGCAGTGACAGGAACTCCTACGAGCAGTACTTC. Translating it yields CASSDRNSYEQYF.